A selection of T cell receptor beta chains follows, all from one sample in a study of early T cells in non-severe SARS-CoV-2 infection. TCRdb reprocessed the 5' RACE reads via MiXCR and lists one record per CDR3 protein. The sample holds 85,000 to 120,000 distinct CDR3 sequences; under 15% are singletons and the top ten take over 5%. Sequences were obtained from whole blood. Receptors originate from an adult who was a healthcare worker with PCR-confirmed SARS-CoV-2 infection or an uninfected control (not recorded which). The CDR3 runs from the conserved cysteine through the conserved F or W. The D gene is left open where the match is weak. Only part of the rows carry a size: once, few, many, or a class if the clone is expanded.

>TRBJ2-3|-|TRBV2|-
CASSESLEGFADTQYF
TGTGCCAGCAGTGAGTCCCTGGAGGGGTTTGCAGATACGCAGTATTTT
>TRBJ2-5|-|TRBV2|few
CASSEREETQYF
TGTGCCAGCAGTGAAAGGGAAGAGACCCAGTACTTC
>TRBJ2-7|TRBD2|TRBV20-1|few
CSAPAGGASYEQYF
TGCAGTGCACCAGCGGGAGGGGCGTCCTACGAGCAGTACTTC
>TRBJ2-3|-|TRBV4-3|few
CASSQDLPDTQYF
TGCGCCAGCAGCCAAGATCTCCCCGATACGCAGTATTTT
>TRBJ2-2|-|TRBV10-3|-
CAIREGTTGELFF
TGTGCCATCAGGGAGGGGACAACCGGGGAGCTGTTTTTT
>TRBJ2-2|-|TRBV7-2|-
CASPSGLITGELFF
TGTGCCAGCCCGAGCGGATTAATCACCGGGGAGCTGTTTTTT
>TRBJ1-1|-|TRBV18|-
CASSPAGGGTFF
TGTGCCAGCTCACCGGCCGGTGGGGGGACTTTCTTT
>TRBJ1-4|TRBD1|TRBV7-9|-
CASSAGQANEKLFF
TGTGCCAGCAGCGCGGGACAGGCAAATGAAAAACTGTTTTTT
>TRBJ2-1|TRBD1|TRBV15|-
CATADRANEQFF
TGTGCCACCGCTGACAGGGCGAATGAGCAGTTCTTC
>TRBJ2-5|-|TRBV11-2|few
CASSFGQLQETQYF
TGTGCCAGCAGCTTTGGACAGCTACAAGAGACCCAGTACTTC
>TRBJ2-3|-|TRBV5-5|-
CASSLRGIAADTQYF
TGTGCCAGCAGCTTGCGTGGGATTGCTGCAGATACGCAGTATTTT
>TRBJ2-2|-|TRBV6-2/TRBV6-3|many
CASSYSIRDGYWDGELFF
TGTGCCAGCAGTTACTCTATCCGGGACGGGTACTGGGACGGGGAGCTGTTTTTT
>TRBJ1-4|-|TRBV5-1|few
CASSLAERTQKLFF
TGCGCCAGCAGCTTGGCGGAGCGGACTCAAAAACTGTTTTTT
>TRBJ2-5|TRBD2|TRBV9|-
CASSVGSTSGSLETQYF
TGTGCCAGCAGCGTTGGATCGACTAGCGGGAGTTTAGAGACCCAGTACTTC
>TRBJ2-7|-|TRBV28|many
CATMCVGPELLYEQYF
TGTGCCACTATGTGTGTCGGTCCAGAGTTACTTTACGAGCAGTACTTC
>TRBJ1-1|-|TRBV12-3/TRBV12-4|-
CASSFTTVNTEAFF
TGTGCCAGCAGTTTCACCACAGTAAACACTGAAGCTTTCTTT
>TRBJ1-4|TRBD1|TRBV20-1|-
CSAFSSGQGAREKLFF
TGCAGTGCTTTTTCCTCGGGACAGGGGGCGCGTGAAAAACTGTTTTTT
>TRBJ2-7|TRBD2|TRBV6-2/TRBV6-3|-
CASSPSGGSSYEQYF
TGTGCCAGCAGTCCTAGTGGCGGGAGCTCCTACGAGCAGTACTTC
>TRBJ2-3|-|TRBV7-9|-
CASSSMGTADTQYF
TGTGCCAGCAGTTCCATGGGTACCGCGGATACGCAGTATTTT
>TRBJ1-1|-|TRBV7-9|few
CAGSGTLNTEAFF
TGTGCCGGCTCCGGGACATTGAACACTGAAGCTTTCTTT
>TRBJ2-1|-|TRBV7-3|few
CASSLMLYNEQFF
TGTGCCAGCAGCTTAATGCTCTACAATGAGCAGTTCTTC
>TRBJ2-3|TRBD2|TRBV7-8|many
CASSPRPPSGRASDTQYF
TGTGCCAGCAGCCCAAGACCCCCTAGCGGGAGGGCCTCGGATACGCAGTATTTT
>TRBJ1-4|TRBD1|TRBV6-5|-
CASSYTDREGEILFF
TGTGCCAGCAGTTACACTGACAGGGAAGGAGAAATACTGTTTTTT
>TRBJ2-1|-|TRBV5-1|many
CASSFALGVDEQFF
TGCGCCAGCAGTTTTGCACTAGGGGTCGATGAGCAGTTCTTC
>TRBJ2-5|TRBD1|TRBV28|few
CASSLWTGEKTQYF
TGTGCCAGCAGCCTTTGGACAGGGGAAAAGACCCAGTACTTC
>TRBJ1-1|-|TRBV5-4|-
CASSLGGIRRTEAFF
TGTGCCAGCAGCTTGGGAGGGATCCGGAGGACTGAAGCTTTCTTT
>TRBJ2-5|TRBD2|TRBV29-1|few
CSVSKVGGEETQYF
TGCAGCGTGTCCAAAGTGGGGGGGGAAGAGACCCAGTACTTC
>TRBJ2-7|TRBD2|TRBV7-2|few
CASSRTSGTYEQYF
TGTGCCAGCAGCCGGACTAGCGGAACCTACGAGCAGTACTTC
>TRBJ2-1|-|TRBV10-3|few
CAISESGKTGVLEQFF
TGTGCCATCAGTGAGTCAGGAAAGACAGGAGTCCTCGAGCAGTTCTTC
>TRBJ2-4|TRBD2|TRBV7-2|few
CASTEGLVQNIQYF
TGTGCCAGCACAGAGGGACTAGTTCAAAACATTCAGTACTTC
>TRBJ2-5|-|TRBV11-2|few
CASSLEGRGLETQYF
TGTGCCAGCAGCTTAGAGGGCCGGGGGCTGGAGACCCAGTACTTC
>TRBJ2-7|TRBD1|TRBV19|-
CASTRDSQAYEQYF
TGTGCCAGTACCAGGGACAGCCAAGCCTACGAGCAGTACTTC
>TRBJ2-5|-|TRBV5-5|many
CASSGAPRGGQETQYF
TGTGCCAGCAGCGGGGCCCCCAGGGGCGGACAAGAGACCCAGTACTTC
>TRBJ2-7|TRBD1|TRBV28|-
CASSRGRQGLPYEQYF
TGTGCCAGCAGCCGTGGGCGACAGGGATTGCCCTACGAGCAGTACTTC
>TRBJ2-5|-|TRBV28|-
CATTGTAKETQYF
TGTGCCACTACCGGGACGGCTAAAGAGACCCAGTACTTC
>TRBJ2-1|-|TRBV4-3|many
CASSQDRGRGEQFF
TGCGCCAGCAGCCAAGATCGTGGACGCGGTGAGCAGTTCTTC
>TRBJ1-2|-|TRBV6-1|-
CASSEEHLNGYTF
TGTGCCAGCAGTGAAGAACACCTCAATGGCTACACCTTC
>TRBJ1-2|-|TRBV5-5|few
CASSSTRAGYTF
TGTGCCAGCAGCTCGACCCGGGCCGGCTACACCTTC
>TRBJ1-5|-|TRBV5-1|-
CASRSGTNSNQPQHF
TGCGCCAGCAGATCGGGGACCAATAGCAATCAGCCCCAGCATTTT
>TRBJ2-3|-|TRBV29-1|-
CSVEDPLEHAPDTQYF
TGCAGCGTTGAAGATCCCCTAGAGCATGCCCCAGATACGCAGTATTTT
>TRBJ2-3|TRBD2|TRBV4-3|few
CASSPTSGKGDTQYF
TGCGCCAGCAGCCCGACTAGCGGGAAGGGAGATACGCAGTATTTT
>TRBJ2-3|TRBD2|TRBV28|few
CASVRESDTQYF
TGTGCCAGCGTGCGGGAGTCCGATACGCAGTATTTT
>TRBJ2-1|TRBD1|TRBV7-2|-
CASSLRRTGIDEQFF
TGTGCCAGCAGCTTACGCAGGACAGGGATCGATGAGCAGTTCTTC
>TRBJ2-5|TRBD2|TRBV7-2|-
CASSSGTSVQETQYF
TGTGCCAGCAGCAGCGGGACTAGCGTACAAGAGACCCAGTACTTC
>TRBJ2-1|-|TRBV28|many
CASSLRGEQFF
TGTGCCAGCAGTTTACGGGGTGAGCAGTTCTTC
>TRBJ1-2|-|TRBV2|-
CASSAAANYGYTF
TGTGCCAGCAGTGCCGCTGCTAACTATGGCTACACCTTC
>TRBJ2-7|-|TRBV29-1|-
CSVWTPYEQYF
TGCAGCGTCTGGACCCCCTACGAGCAGTACTTC
>TRBJ2-3|-|TRBV7-2|-
CASSLARLVPDTQYF
TGTGCCAGCAGCTTAGCGCGTCTTGTTCCAGATACGCAGTATTTT
>TRBJ2-7|TRBD1|TRBV28|-
CATTGQGHYEQYF
TGTGCCACTACCGGACAGGGGCACTACGAGCAGTACTTC
>TRBJ2-1|-|TRBV28|-
CASRDGTEQFF
TGTGCCAGCCGGGACGGCACTGAGCAGTTCTTC
>TRBJ1-4|TRBD1|TRBV7-6|many
CASSQGQGRAEKLFF
TGTGCCAGCAGCCAGGGACAGGGAAGAGCCGAAAAACTGTTTTTT
>TRBJ2-7|-|TRBV20-1|few
CSARGQSEGPHEQYF
TGCAGTGCTAGAGGTCAGTCTGAGGGACCCCACGAGCAGTACTTC
>TRBJ2-6|TRBD2|TRBV20-1|-
CSAATSGPRALGRGANVLTF
TGCAGTGCCGCGACTAGCGGGCCACGAGCTCTGGGGAGAGGGGCCAACGTCCTGACTTTC
>TRBJ2-2|TRBD2|TRBV12-3/TRBV12-4|many
CASRMPGTRNTGELFF
TGTGCCAGCAGGATGCCCGGGACTAGGAACACCGGGGAGCTGTTTTTT
>TRBJ2-3|-|TRBV7-2|many
CASSWDRGTDTQYF
TGTGCCAGCAGCTGGGACCGGGGCACAGATACGCAGTATTTT
>TRBJ1-2|-|TRBV11-2|many
CASSYGQSNYGYTF
TGTGCCAGCAGCTACGGACAGTCAAACTATGGCTACACCTTC
>TRBJ1-1|-|TRBV7-9|few
CASSSQSGIEVFF
TGTGCCAGCAGCTCCCAGTCGGGTATTGAAGTTTTCTTT
>TRBJ2-1|-|TRBV28|many
CASSSAIYGLFNNEQFF
TGTGCCAGCAGCTCGGCGATATACGGACTTTTCAACAATGAGCAGTTCTTC
>TRBJ1-5|-|TRBV18|few
CASSPEENQPQHF
TGTGCCAGCTCACCAGAAGAGAATCAGCCCCAGCATTTT
>TRBJ1-1|-|TRBV29-1|-
CSVVGADTEVFF
TGCAGCGTTGTGGGGGCGGACACTGAAGTTTTCTTT